This TCR beta chain emerged from a study of prognosis after radiotherapy for stage I lung cancer. Looking at the study overall: The patient group consisted of 10 to 15 men and about 6 women whose ages spanned 53 to 84, median about 78 years. SBRT radiotherapy comprised 3 to 5 fractions at a biologically effective dose of at least 100 Gy. The study's findings and limits: The way patients used TRBV and TRBJ genes reportedly differed depending on whether they had metastases.

The CDR3 length is 14 residues. The V gene's germline CDR1 is MDHEN and CDR2 SYDVKM. Two-round multiplex PCR amplified TCR beta CDR3 from genomic DNA. Initially, in first-round PCR, primers specific to each TRBV and TRBJ gene were used. In TCRdb, the multiplex PCR reads were re-called with MiXCR into one record per CDR3 protein. The table includes 15,000 or so distinct CDR3 sequences, about 30% detected once. Worth noting for this clonotype: Antigen: not known. Because it lacks the conserved phenylalanine or tryptophan at the end, this CDR3 is likely a read error.

Blood, around 5.9 milliliters, was collected at each of two time points. The sample here was PBMCs, taken before or after stereotactic body radiation therapy (not recorded which). The rearrangement joins TRBV28 to TRBJ2-7; 10 nucleotides line up with TRBD2. The clonotype was recovered from a donor aged 50 or older with non-small cell lung cancer. DNA for the CDR3: TGTGACAGCAGTCAACTAGCGGGAAGGTACGAGCAGTACCTC. It specifies CDSSQLAGRYEQYL.